The 10 T cell receptor beta chains given below trace back to one sample, sequenced in a study of blood T cells in healthy people across ages. The second PCR ran roughly 7 to 12 cycles with a sample-barcoded 5' primer and J-beta primers. Each CDR3 protein gets one entry after TCRdb re-called the 5' RACE reads with MiXCR. The data contain about 1,600,000 distinct CDR3 sequences, roughly 45% of them singletons. Input material: blood. Receptors originate from a woman between 18 and 29 years old in good health.

The V and J genes are TRBV6-4 and TRBJ2-1; TRBD1 might be the D (6 bases). V shed 4 bases and J shed 2 bases, with 15 bases lying between them. Germline CDR1 reads MRHNA; CDR2 reads SNTAGT. This CDR3 region has 16 residues. The CDR3 sequence is CASSVRADSTYNEQFF. The CDR3 coding sequence is TGTGCCAGCAGTGTCAGAGCGGACAGCACCTACAATGAGCAGTTCTTC.

V and J are TRBV11-2 and TRBJ2-1; 9 bases fit TRBD2. The germline gives CDR1 SGHAT, CDR2 FQNNGV. CDR3 length equals 15 residues. V shed 2 bases, J shed 7 bases, and the junction held 6 bases outside the gene matches. CDR3 nucleotides: TGTGCCAGCAGCTTAATTAGACTAGCGGCGAATGAGCAGTTCTTC. Encoded protein: CASSLIRLAANEQFF.

V usage is TRBV7-2 and J usage is TRBJ2-7, with D tentatively TRBD1 (6 bases). CDR1 is SGHTA, CDR2 FQGNSA, per germline. The ends were cut back, 5 bases at V and 2 bases at J, with 16 bases in the middle. The CDR3 totals 15 residues. In DNA form, the CDR3 reads TGTGCCAGCAGCGGGAAAGACAGGCCCGCCTACGAGCAGTACTTC. It is translated as CASSGKDRPAYEQYF.

This clonotype was picked up a small number of times. The chain couples TRBV7-9 to TRBJ2-1; 7 bases are shared with TRBD2. With 2 bases clipped from V and 7 bases from J, the junction kept 11 bases outside the gene matches. The germline V gene encodes CDR1 SEHNR and CDR2 FQNEAQ (reference sequence). The CDR3 extends over 16 amino acids. This CDR3 is CASSLSSGPFYNEQFF. CDR3 nucleotides: TGTGCCAGCAGCTTATCTAGCGGACCGTTTTATAATGAGCAGTTCTTC.

This sequence joins TRBV7-2 and TRBJ2-1, with 10 positions matching TRBD2. The CDR3 loop spans 16 amino acids. J was trimmed by 5 bases and V by 2 bases; bases with no gene match: 6. CDR1 is SGHTA, CDR2 FQGNSA, per germline. For the CDR3, the DNA is TGTGCCAGCAGCTTATCCCCGAGCGGGGGGGACAATGAGCAGTTCTTC. This sequence encodes CASSLSPSGGDNEQFF.

The chain uses TRBV7-9 and TRBJ2-7; D tentatively fits TRBD1 or TRBD2 (5 bases each). Trimming cost V 3 bases and J 4 bases, with 10 bases left between them. This CDR3 spans 13 amino acids. Germline CDR1 is SEHNR and CDR2 is FQNEAQ (reference sequence). The DNA for the CDR3 is TGTGCCAGCAGCTTGGGGGACCTTTACGAGCAGTACTTC. Encoded protein: CASSLGDLYEQYF.

A few counts support this clonotype. This chain connects TRBV7-9 to TRBJ1-6; the D is unclear. Germline V gene lookup returns CDR1 SEHNR and CDR2 FQNEAQ (reference sequence). This CDR3 is 14 amino acids long. Trimming shortened V by 1 base and J by 10 bases, and 11 bases separated the two germline ends. As DNA, the CDR3 is TGTGCCAGCAGCTTAGATTTTGGGAGCTCACCCCTCCACTTT. This encodes CASSLDFGSSPLHF.

The CDR3 nucleotides are TGTGCCATCAGTACTCTAGCGGGGGGTCAGAGCTCCTACAATGAGCAGTTCTTC. It encodes CAISTLAGGQSSYNEQFF. The genes are TRBV10-3 and TRBJ2-1; TRBD2 aligns across 11 bases. CDR3 size: 18 residues. Trimming at V came to 5 bases and at J to 0 bases, leaving 9 bases not matched to a gene. Germline V gene sequence: CDR1 ENHRY, CDR2 SYGVKD.

This clonotype was observed many times. The gene calls are TRBV10-3 and TRBJ2-5, with D unresolved. This CDR3 is 12 amino acids long. Germline V gives CDR1 ENHRY, CDR2 SYGVKD. Trimming shortened V by 4 bases and J by 3 bases, and 6 bases separated the two germline ends. CDR3 protein: CAISGLEETQYF. CDR3 bases: TGTGCCATCAGTGGACTTGAAGAGACCCAGTACTTC.

This chain links TRBV9 with TRBJ1-1, with D tentatively TRBD1 (6 bases). The V gene's germline CDR1 is SGDLS and CDR2 YYNGEE. The V and J ends lost 0 bases and 4 bases respectively, with 7 bases between them. This CDR3 has 13 residues. CDR3 nucleotides: TGTGCCAGCAGCGTAGGACAGGCCACTGAAGCTTTCTTT. Its protein product is CASSVGQATEAFF.